The 4 T cell receptor beta chains below all came from one sample that was sequenced in a study of blood T cell repertoires in COVID-19 (dated by TCRdb to the early 2020s). Libraries came from the immunoSEQ multiplex PCR assay. The source is immuneACCESS, and TCRdb retained only in-frame sequences with V and J called. Part of the clones is not carried over; for the studies checked, unresolved V genes explain less than half of this, and the remainder is unexplained. The sample profile shows under 200,000 clones; approximately 80% of them were found once. Approximately 15% of the sample is taken by the ten largest. The sample taken for sequencing was peripheral blood. The receptors come from a woman aged 70-85 years with COVID-19, enrolled during active disease.

This chain connects TRBV1 to TRBJ2-5; the DNA was not used to check the table's D call, TRBD1. TRBV1 is a pseudogene. The CDR3 sequence is 14 residues long. CDR3 DNA: TGCACCAGCAGCCAACACAGGGGATCTCAGACCCAGTACTTC. It specifies CTSSQHRGSQTQYF.

The chain is built from TRBV28 and TRBJ1-3; 7 positions agree with TRBD1. V trimming: 3 bases; J trimming: 1 base; junction bases outside the gene matches: 3. The CDR3 is 15 residues long. Per germline, CDR1 MDHEN and CDR2 SYDVKM. CDR3 protein: CASSFATGSGNTIYF. CDR3 coding DNA: TGTGCCAGCAGTTTCGCGACAGGGTCTGGAAACACCATATATTTT.

Worth noting for this clone: Other DNA sequences in this specimen translate into the identical CDR3. The CDR3 nucleotides read TGCAGCGTATCGACCGGGACAGCGCCTAACTATGGCTACACCTTC. This gives the protein CSVSTGTAPNYGYTF. The chain recombines TRBV29-1 with TRBJ1-2, with 7 bases that match TRBD1. This CDR3 contains 15 residues. V lost 6 bases and J lost 0; bases outside the gene matches: 10. The V gene's germline CDR1 is SQVTM and CDR2 ANQGSEA.

The CDR3 loop reads CASAGGVKNIQYF. For the CDR3, the DNA is TGCGCCAGCGCCGGGGGGGTCAAAAACATTCAGTACTTC. The V and J genes are TRBV5-1 and TRBJ2-4; 8 nucleotides align to TRBD2. This CDR3 has 13 residues. Germline CDR1 SGHRS, CDR2 YFSETQ. Unmatched junction bases numbered 3, after V lost 7 bases and J lost 3 bases.